This T cell receptor (beta chain) was found in a study of early T cells in non-severe SARS-CoV-2 infection. General study findings and limits: Anti-spike CD8 specificities were favored by VDJdb matching, whose results missed private and CD4 specificities.

This clonotype appeared many times. Its specificity is unknown. One entry per CDR3 protein, called by TCRdb with MiXCR from the 5' RACE reads. The table includes tens of thousands of distinct CDR3 sequences, roughly 4.5% detected once. Per the germline V gene, CDR1 is DFQATT and CDR2 is SNEGSKA (reference sequence). There are 13 residues in the CDR3. V was cut by 1 base and J by 3 bases, with 10 bases left in between. The TCR comes from an adult who was a healthcare worker with PCR-confirmed SARS-CoV-2 infection or an uninfected control (not recorded which). The specimen was whole blood. The chain combines TRBV20-1 with TRBJ2-7; no definite D call. The CDR3 here is CSARGEDNYEQYF. The CDR3 DNA is TGCAGTGCTAGAGGGGAAGATAACTACGAGCAGTACTTC.